The 14 T cell receptor beta chains below were found in one sample sequenced in a study of cytomegalovirus exposure and HLA in healthy donors. The assay was immunoSEQ multiplex PCR, and TCRdb's table has in-frame clones only and misses some. The table includes tens of thousands of clones, 90% detected once. Input material: PBMCs. These receptors were taken from a man between 18 and 29 years old in good health and CMV-seronegative.

J is TRBJ2-1 and V is TRBV9, with 7 bases that match TRBD2. This CDR3 has 15 amino acids. From germline, CDR1 is SGDLS and CDR2 YYNGEE. Trimming took 7 bases from V and 8 from J; bases not matched to a gene: 15. DNA of the CDR3: TGTGCCAGCGGCCCCCCTAGCGGACATTCGTATGAGCAGTTCTTC. Its protein product is CASGPPSGHSYEQFF.

This chain links TRBV19 with TRBJ2-7; maybe TRBD1 (5 bases). CDR3 length equals 14 residues. Trimming took 1 base from V and 7 from J, leaving 14 bases between them. Germline loops: CDR1 LNHDA, CDR2 SQIVND (reference sequence). CDR3: CASSIGGAGQEQYF. CDR3 nucleotide sequence: TGTGCCAGTAGTATAGGAGGAGCAGGGCAAGAGCAGTACTTC.

This clone has just one count. The rearrangement joins TRBV19 to TRBJ2-3, with 11 nucleotides matching TRBD2. Per germline, CDR1 LNHDA and CDR2 SQIVND (reference sequence). The V gene end was trimmed by 2 bases and the J gene end by 2 bases; junction bases not matched to a gene: 3. The CDR3 covers 16 residues. DNA for the CDR3: TGTGCCAGTAGTATATTAGCGGGAGGGAACACAGATACGCAGTATTTT. As protein: CASSILAGGNTDTQYF.

The chain uses TRBV6-5 and TRBJ1-5, with 9 bases lining up with TRBD1. Germline CDR1 and CDR2: MNHEY and SVGAGI. This CDR3 is built from 14 residues. With 4 bases clipped from V and 5 bases from J, the junction kept 3 bases outside the gene matches. CDR3 bases: TGTGCCAGCAGTTGGAGGACAGGGGATCAGCCCCAGCATTTT. This gives the protein CASSWRTGDQPQHF.

This clone has just one count. The chain combines TRBV5-1 with TRBJ2-3, with a tentative D call TRBD1 (5 bases). Germline values: CDR1 SGHRS, CDR2 YFSETQ. Deletions cut 4 bases from V and 5 bases from J, with 14 bases between. CDR3 size: 14 residues. CDR3 region: CASSPAGIGDTQYF. The CDR3 region has the DNA TGCGCCAGCAGCCCGGCAGGGATTGGAGATACGCAGTATTTT.

This rearrangement joins TRBV4-2 to TRBJ2-7, with TRBD2 identical over 11 bases. Germline CDR1 reads LGHNA; CDR2 reads YNFKEQ. CDR3 length: 14 amino acids. V shed 3 bases and J 5 bases; nucleotides not matched to a gene: 3. CDR3 DNA sequence: TGTGCCAGCAGCCAGAGACTAGCGGGGCACGAGCAGTACTTC. This sequence encodes CASSQRLAGHEQYF.

The CDR3 reads CASSLAQGYRDEQFF. The CDR3 nucleotides read TGCGCCAGCAGCTTAGCACAGGGGTATAGGGATGAGCAGTTCTTC. The chain joins TRBV5-1 to TRBJ2-1; 7 bases are a match to TRBD1. From germline, CDR1 is SGHRS and CDR2 YFSETQ. This CDR3 comprises 15 residues. The junction had 10 bases not matched to a gene; V was cut back by 2 bases and J by 8 bases.

The chain links TRBV5-6 to TRBJ2-7; 7 bases line up with TRBD1. This CDR3 has 14 amino acids. The germline V gene has CDR1 SGHDT and CDR2 YYEEEE. Trimming removed 3 bases from V and 6 bases from J; junction bases left unmatched: 9. The CDR3 bases are TGTGCCAGCAGCTCGTCCGGGACAGACATCGAGCAGTACTTC. Its protein is CASSSSGTDIEQYF. Together with reference TRBV5-6 and TRBJ2-7, the CDR3 gives the full variable domain: DAGVTQSPTHLIKTRGQQVTLRCSPKSGHDTVSWYQQALGQGPQFIFQYYEEEERQRGNFPDRFSGHQFPNYSSELNVNALLLGDSALYLCASSSSGTDIEQYFGPGTRLTVT.

This chain joins TRBV29-1 and TRBJ2-3; 14 nucleotides agree with TRBD2. The CDR3 loop spans 15 amino acids. V shed 6 bases, J shed 4 bases, and the junction held 6 bases outside the gene matches. CDR1 and CDR2 from the germline V gene are SQVTM and ANQGSEA. The CDR3 here is CSVGGTSGRADTQYF. The CDR3 DNA sequence: TGCAGCGTCGGCGGGACTAGCGGGAGAGCAGATACGCAGTATTTT.

This chain links TRBV4-1 with TRBJ2-2; the match to TRBD2 covers 8 bases. Trimming took 4 bases from V and 6 from J; bases not matched to a gene: 13. In germline, CDR1 is MGHRA, CDR2 YSYEKL. This CDR3 is 17 amino acids long. The DNA of the CDR3 is TGCGCCAGCAGCCTGCACCCTGGGACTAGAGGCCCCGGGGAGCTGTTTTTT. It codes for CASSLHPGTRGPGELFF.

The chain combines TRBV29-1 with TRBJ2-2; 13 nucleotides align to TRBD2. This CDR3 comprises 16 residues. Germline V lookup: CDR1 SQVTM, CDR2 ANQGSEA. The V segment lost 4 bases and the J segment 0 bases; nucleotides outside the gene matches: 2. CDR3 sequence: CSVGLAGGPNTGELFF. In DNA form, the CDR3 reads TGCAGCGTTGGACTAGCGGGAGGTCCGAACACCGGGGAGCTGTTTTTT.

This chain connects TRBV5-1 to TRBJ1-1; TRBD1 might be the D (6 bases). Trimming shortened V by 1 base and J by 6 bases, and 16 bases separated the two germline ends. The CDR3 length is 15 residues. The germline V gene encodes CDR1 SGHRS and CDR2 YFSETQ. Here the CDR3 reads CASSLSQVPGAEAFF. CDR3 in DNA: TGCGCCAGCAGCTTGTCGCAGGTGCCAGGGGCTGAAGCTTTCTTT.

V usage is TRBV2 and J usage is TRBJ2-7; a weak D match, TRBD2 (5 bases). Germline lookup yields CDR1 SNHLY and CDR2 FYNNEI. CDR3 length: 11 residues. V lost 8 bases, J lost 4 bases, and 9 bases lay in between. CDR3 sequence (DNA): TGTGCCAGCGGAAGGGAGTACGAGCAGTACTTC. This codes for CASGREYEQYF.

In this sample, this clone turned up once. The genes are TRBV28 and TRBJ1-4; 7 bases map to TRBD1. CDR3 size: 15 residues. CDR1 is MDHEN and CDR2 is SYDVKM in the germline V gene. The ends lost 6 bases at V and 3 bases at J; junction bases unmatched: 7. CDR3 region: CASRGRGTANEKLFF. The CDR3 DNA follows: TGTGCCAGCAGGGGGCGAGGGACAGCTAATGAAAAACTGTTTTTT.